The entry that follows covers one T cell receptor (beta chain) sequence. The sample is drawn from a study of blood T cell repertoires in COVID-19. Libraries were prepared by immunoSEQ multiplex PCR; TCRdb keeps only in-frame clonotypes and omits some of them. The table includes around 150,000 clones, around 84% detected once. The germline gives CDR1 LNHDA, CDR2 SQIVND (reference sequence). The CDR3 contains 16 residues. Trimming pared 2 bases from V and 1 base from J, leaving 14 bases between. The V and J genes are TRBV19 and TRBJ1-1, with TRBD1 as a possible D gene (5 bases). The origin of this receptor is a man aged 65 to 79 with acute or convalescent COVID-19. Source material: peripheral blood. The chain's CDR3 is CASSIFDPGGNTEAFF. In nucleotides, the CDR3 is TGTGCCAGTAGTATATTCGATCCGGGGGGGAACACTGAAGCTTTCTTT. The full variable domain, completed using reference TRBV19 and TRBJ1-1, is DGGITQSPKYLFRKEGQNVTLSCEQNLNHDAMYWYRQDPGQGLRLIYYSQIVNDFQKGDIAEGYSVSREKKESFPLTVTSAQKNPTAFYLCASSIFDPGGNTEAFFGQGTRLTVV.